This TCR beta chain was observed in a study of vaccination and CD4 T cells after COVID-19. About the research overall: Samples were taken after vaccination, a median of around 67 days after dose two, with a range of 14 to 241. Cells were stimulated with overlapping spike peptides from SARS-CoV-2, HCoV-NL63, HCoV-OC43 and HCoV-229E.

This clonotype was counted a few times. No antigen is known for it. Sequencing of the DNA from cultured CD4+ T cells was carried out with the Oncomine TCR Beta short-read assay. CD4+ T cells were cultured, and genomic DNA was extracted from them. TCRdb redid the calling of the PCR reads with MiXCR, one entry per CDR3 protein. In the table there are fewer than 30,000 distinct CDR3 sequences, around 64% of which are singletons. Noted treatment: approximately nine-day PBMC culture with coronavirus spike peptide pools or control peptides (ViraFEST assay). A half-volume replacement of the medium with fresh IL-2 medium was performed on days 3 and 7. The starting material was CD4+ T cells from blood, cultured in vitro, obtained after SARS-CoV-2 vaccination. This clonotype was sampled from a human donor who received a COVID-19 vaccine.

The CDR3 region is CAAHSGGSAEAFF. Here the CDR3 DNA reads TGTGCCGCCCACTCTGGCGGGTCGGCTGAAGCTTTCTTT. V usage is TRBV7-9 and J usage is TRBJ1-1; D remains unclear. Germline loops: CDR1 SEHNR, CDR2 FQNEAQ (reference sequence). Trimming pared 11 bases from V and 6 bases from J, leaving 19 bases between. CDR3 size: 13 residues.